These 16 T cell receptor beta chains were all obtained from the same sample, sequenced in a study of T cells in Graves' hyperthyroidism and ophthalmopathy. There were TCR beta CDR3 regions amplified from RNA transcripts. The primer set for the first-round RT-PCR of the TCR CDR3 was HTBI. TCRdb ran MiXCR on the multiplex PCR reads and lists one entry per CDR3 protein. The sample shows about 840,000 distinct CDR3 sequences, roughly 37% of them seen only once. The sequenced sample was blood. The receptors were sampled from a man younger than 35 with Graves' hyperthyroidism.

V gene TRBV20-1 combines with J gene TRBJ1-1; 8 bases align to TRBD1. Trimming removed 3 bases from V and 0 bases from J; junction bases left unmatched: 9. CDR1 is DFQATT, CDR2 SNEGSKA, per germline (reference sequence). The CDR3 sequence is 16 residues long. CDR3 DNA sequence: TGCAGTGCTAGGCCAGGGGGCGGCTACATGAACACTGAAGCTTTCTTT. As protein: CSARPGGGYMNTEAFF.

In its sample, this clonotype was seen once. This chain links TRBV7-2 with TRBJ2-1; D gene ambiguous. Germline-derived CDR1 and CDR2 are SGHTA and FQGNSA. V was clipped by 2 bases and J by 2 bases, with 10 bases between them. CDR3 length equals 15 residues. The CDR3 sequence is CASSLTQTTYNEQFF. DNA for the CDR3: TGTGCCAGCAGCTTAACTCAAACGACCTACAATGAGCAGTTCTTC. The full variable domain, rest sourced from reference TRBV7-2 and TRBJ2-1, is GAGVSQSPSNKVTEKGKDVELRCDPISGHTALYWYRQSLGQGLEFLIYFQGNSAPDKSGLPSDRFSAERTGGSVSTLTIQRTQQEDSAVYLCASSLTQTTYNEQFFGPGTRLTVL.

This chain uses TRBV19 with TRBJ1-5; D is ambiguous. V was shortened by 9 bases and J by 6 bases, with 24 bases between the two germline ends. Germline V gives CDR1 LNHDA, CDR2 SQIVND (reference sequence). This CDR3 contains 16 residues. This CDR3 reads CASSQEPGFSGQPQHF. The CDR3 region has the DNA TGTGCCAGCAGCCAAGAGCCCGGGTTCAGCGGTCAGCCCCAGCATTTT.

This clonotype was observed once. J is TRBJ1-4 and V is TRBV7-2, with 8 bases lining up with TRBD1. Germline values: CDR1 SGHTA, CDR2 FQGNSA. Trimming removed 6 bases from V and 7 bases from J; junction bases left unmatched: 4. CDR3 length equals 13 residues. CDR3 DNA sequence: TGTGCCAGCAGGACAGGGGATGGTGAAAAACTGTTTTTT. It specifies CASRTGDGEKLFF.

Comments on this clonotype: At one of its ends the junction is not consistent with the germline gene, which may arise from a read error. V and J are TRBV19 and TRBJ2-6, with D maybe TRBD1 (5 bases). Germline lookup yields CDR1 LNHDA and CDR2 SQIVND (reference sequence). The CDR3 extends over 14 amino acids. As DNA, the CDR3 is TGTGCCAGTAGTATCGGGCTAGGGGTCAACGTCCTGACTTTC. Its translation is CASSIGLGVNVLTF. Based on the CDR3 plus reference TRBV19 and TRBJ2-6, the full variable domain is DGGITQSPKYLFRKEGQNVTLSCEQNLNHDAMYWYRQDPGQGLRLIYYSQIVNDFQKGDIAEGYSVSREKKESFPLTVTSAQKNPTAFYLCASSIGLGVNVLTFGAGSRLTVL.

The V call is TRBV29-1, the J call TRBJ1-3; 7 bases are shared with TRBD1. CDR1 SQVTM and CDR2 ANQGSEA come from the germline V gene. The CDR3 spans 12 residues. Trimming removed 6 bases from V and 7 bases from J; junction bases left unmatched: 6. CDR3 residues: CSVRPQGNTIYF. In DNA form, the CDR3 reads TGCAGCGTCAGACCACAGGGGAACACCATATATTTT.

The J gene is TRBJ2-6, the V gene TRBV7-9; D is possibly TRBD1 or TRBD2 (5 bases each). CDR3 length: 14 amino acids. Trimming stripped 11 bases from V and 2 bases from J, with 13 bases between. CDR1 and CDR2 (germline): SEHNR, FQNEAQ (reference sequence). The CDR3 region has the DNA TGTGCCTGGGACCTCCGCCCTGGGGCCAACGTCCTGACTTTC. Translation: CAWDLRPGANVLTF.

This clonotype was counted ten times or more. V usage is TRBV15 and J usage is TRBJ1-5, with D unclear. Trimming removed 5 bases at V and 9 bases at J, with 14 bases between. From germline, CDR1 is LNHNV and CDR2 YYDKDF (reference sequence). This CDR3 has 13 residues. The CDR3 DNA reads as TGTGCCACCAGCGGGGATCGGGAGCTGCCCCAGCATTTT. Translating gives CATSGDRELPQHF.

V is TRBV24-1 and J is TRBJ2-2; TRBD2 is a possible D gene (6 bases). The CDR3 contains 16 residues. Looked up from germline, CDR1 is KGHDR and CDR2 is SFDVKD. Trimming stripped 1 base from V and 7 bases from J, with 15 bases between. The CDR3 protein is CATSDLSTGSVGELFF. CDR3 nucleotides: TGTGCCACCAGTGATTTAAGTACCGGGAGTGTCGGGGAGCTGTTTTTT.

The CDR3 loop is CASSHRTANEKLFF. CDR3 in DNA: TGTGCCAGCAGCCATCGGACAGCTAATGAAAAACTGTTTTTT. This chain joins TRBV7-2 and TRBJ1-4, with a possible D match to TRBD1 (6 bases). Germline CDR1 and CDR2: SGHTA and FQGNSA. The V end was cut by 5 bases, the J end by 3 bases, with 10 bases between. This CDR3 spans 14 amino acids.

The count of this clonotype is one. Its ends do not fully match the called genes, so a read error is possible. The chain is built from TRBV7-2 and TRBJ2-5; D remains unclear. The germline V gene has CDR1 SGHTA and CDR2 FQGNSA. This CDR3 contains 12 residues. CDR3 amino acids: CPSSSERQTQYF. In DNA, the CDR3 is TGTCCCAGCAGCTCCGAGCGTCAGACCCAGTACTTC.

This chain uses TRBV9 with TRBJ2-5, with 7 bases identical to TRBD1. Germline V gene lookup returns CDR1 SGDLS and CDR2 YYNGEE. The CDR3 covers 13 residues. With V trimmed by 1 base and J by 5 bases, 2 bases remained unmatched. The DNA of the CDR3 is TGTGCCAGCAGCGTAACAGGGGCTGAGACCCAGTACTTC. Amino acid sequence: CASSVTGAETQYF.

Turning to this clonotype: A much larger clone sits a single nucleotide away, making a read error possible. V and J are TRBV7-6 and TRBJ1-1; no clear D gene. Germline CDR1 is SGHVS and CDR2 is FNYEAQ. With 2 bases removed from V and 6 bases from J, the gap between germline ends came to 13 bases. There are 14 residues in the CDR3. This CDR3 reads CASSLTGEDAEAFF. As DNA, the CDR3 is TGTGCCAGCAGCTTAACGGGAGAGGACGCTGAAGCTTTCTTT.

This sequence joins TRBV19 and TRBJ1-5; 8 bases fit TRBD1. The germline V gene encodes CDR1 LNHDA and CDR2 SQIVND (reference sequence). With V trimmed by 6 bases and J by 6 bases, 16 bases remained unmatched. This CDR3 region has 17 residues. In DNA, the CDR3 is TGTGCCAGTAGCAAATATGAGGACAGGGTGGTCGGTCAGCCCCAGCATTTT. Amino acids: CASSKYEDRVVGQPQHF.

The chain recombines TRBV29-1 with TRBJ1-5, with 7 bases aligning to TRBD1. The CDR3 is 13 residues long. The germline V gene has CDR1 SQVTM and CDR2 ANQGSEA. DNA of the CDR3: TGCAGTGAAGGGCAGGGGGTTTCTCAGCCCCAGCATTTT. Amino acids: CSEGQGVSQPQHF.

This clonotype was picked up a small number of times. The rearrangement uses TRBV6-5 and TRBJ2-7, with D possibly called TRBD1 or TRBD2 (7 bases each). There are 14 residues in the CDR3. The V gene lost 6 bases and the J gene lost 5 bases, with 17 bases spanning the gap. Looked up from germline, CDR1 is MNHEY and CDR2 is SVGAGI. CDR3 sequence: CASSLDREGDEQYF. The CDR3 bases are TGTGCCAGCAGCCTAGACAGGGAGGGCGACGAGCAGTACTTC.